Here is one T cell receptor beta chain with its context. This entry belongs to a study of blood T cell repertoires in COVID-19. Study background: COVID-19 samples, acute and convalescent, were from the United States, Italy and Spain. T cells, B-cell-depleted T cells, or PBMCs provided the cDNA or gDNA that served as material.

Original analysis: Estimated nucleated cell counts came from reference gene primer amplification. Profiled with immunoSEQ multiplex PCR; TCRdb holds only in-frame clones, not every one. V and J calls and clone size are copied from that table; D and trimming were computed from the DNA. There are some 200,000 clones in the sample; 83% occur only once, and 5.5% to 7.5% lies in the top ten. CDR1 is MDHEN and CDR2 is SYDVKM in the germline V gene. Between the trimmed V and J ends, which lost 7 bases and 1 base, there was a span of 13 bases. The CDR3 has 14 amino acids. The sample taken for sequencing was peripheral blood. The V and J genes are TRBV28 and TRBJ1-1, with a weak D call TRBD1 (6 bases). The TCR sequence derives from a woman in her forties with acute or convalescent COVID-19. This CDR3 reads CASIGGAGNTEAFF. In nucleotides, the CDR3 is TGTGCCAGCATCGGGGGGGCAGGGAACACTGAAGCTTTCTTT.